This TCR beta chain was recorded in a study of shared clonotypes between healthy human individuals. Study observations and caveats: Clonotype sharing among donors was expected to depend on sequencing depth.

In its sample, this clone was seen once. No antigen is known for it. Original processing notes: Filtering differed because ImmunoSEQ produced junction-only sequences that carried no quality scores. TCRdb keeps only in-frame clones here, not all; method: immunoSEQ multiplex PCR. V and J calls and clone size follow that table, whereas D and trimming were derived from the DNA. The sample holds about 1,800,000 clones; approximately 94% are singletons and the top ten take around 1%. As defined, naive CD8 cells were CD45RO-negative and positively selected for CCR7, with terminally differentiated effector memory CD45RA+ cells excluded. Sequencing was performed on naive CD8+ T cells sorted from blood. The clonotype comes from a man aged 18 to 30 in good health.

The CDR3, as DNA: TGTGCCATCAGTGATCCTATGGGAGTCCAAGAGACCCAGTACTTC. This sequence encodes CAISDPMGVQETQYF. The chain couples TRBV10-3 to TRBJ2-5; perhaps TRBD2 as D (5 bases). V lost 3 bases and J lost 1, with 12 bases in between. The CDR3 is 15 residues long. Germline values: CDR1 ENHRY, CDR2 SYGVKD.